This T cell receptor (beta chain) originates from a study of blood T cell repertoires in COVID-19. The CDR3 consists of 13 residues. Germline lookup yields CDR1 MNHEY and CDR2 SVGAGI. V shed 5 bases, J shed 2 bases, and the junction held 1 base outside the gene matches. The table came from immunoSEQ multiplex PCR; TCRdb's copy has only in-frame clones and leaves some out. The data show around 270,000 clones, over 70% seen once. Categorization into cohorts depended on clinical history that participants reported. The genes are TRBV6-5 and TRBJ2-7, with TRBD1 matching over 9 bases. This TCR came from a woman aged 40 to 50 who had been exposed to COVID-19. Sequenced: PBMCs or T cells enriched from blood (not recorded which). The DNA of the CDR3 is TGTGCCAGCAGTCGGGACAGGGCCTACGAGCAGTACTTC. Translated, it gives CASSRDRAYEQYF.